The 21 T cell receptor beta chains below were found in one sample sequenced in a study of vaccination effects on CD4 cells after COVID-19. The antigens for these receptors are not known. Sequencing was performed with immunoSEQ multiplex PCR; in TCRdb, only in-frame clones are kept and a portion is missing. The sample holds approximately 11,000 clones, roughly 70% seen once. With the ViraFEST assay, the study expanded antigen-specific CD4+ T cells using viral peptide pools, then sequenced them. At the end of roughly 9 days of culture, CD4+ T cells were isolated. The starting material was CD4+ T cells from PBMCs cultured with HCoV-229E spike peptides, obtained before COVID-19 vaccination. The receptors come from a human donor who received a COVID-19 vaccine.

This chain connects TRBV30 to TRBJ1-1; 8 positions match TRBD1. The germline V gene has CDR1 GTSNPN and CDR2 SVGIG (reference sequence). With V trimmed by 3 bases and J by 1 base, 7 bases remained unmatched. CDR3 length: 15 residues. The CDR3 loop reads CAWSVRGLRNTEAFF. The CDR3 DNA reads TGTGCCTGGAGCGTCAGGGGGCTAAGGAACACTGAAGCTTTCTTT.

In this sample, this clone turned up a few times. This rearrangement joins TRBV10-1 to TRBJ2-1; D gene ambiguous. The CDR3 extends over 15 amino acids. V was clipped by 6 bases and J by 4 bases, with 16 bases between them. Per germline, CDR1 WNHNN and CDR2 SYGVQD (reference sequence). The CDR3 DNA reads as TGCGCCAGCAGGTACAGATCCCCCTATTACAATGAGCAGTTCTTC. Its protein product is CASRYRSPYYNEQFF.

This clone is a singleton in its sample. V usage is TRBV4-1 and J usage is TRBJ2-3; perhaps TRBD2 as D (7 bases). The CDR3 is 16 amino acids. The V gene lost 3 bases and the J gene lost 2 bases, with 15 bases spanning the gap. Germline CDR1 MGHRA, CDR2 YSYEKL. CDR3 sequence reads: CASSQIGGLSTDTQYF. The CDR3 nucleotides are TGCGCCAGCAGCCAGATAGGGGGACTATCCACAGATACGCAGTATTTT.

CDR3 bases: TGTGCCATCAGACAGGGACTAGCTGCGACCTACGAGCAGTACTTC. As protein: CAIRQGLAATYEQYF. This sequence joins TRBV10-3 and TRBJ2-7, with TRBD2 identical over 9 bases. The germline CDR1 and CDR2 sequences are ENHRY and SYGVKD. The CDR3 contains 15 residues. V was pared by 6 bases and J by 2 bases, with 8 bases of the junction left unmatched.

This clone was detected once. The V gene is TRBV21-1, the J gene TRBJ2-7; the table's D call, TRBD1, has no DNA check behind it. TRBV21-1 is classified as a pseudogene. The length of the CDR3 is 14 residues. The CDR3 protein is CASPGTVSSYEQYF. CDR3 in DNA: TGTGCCAGCCCCGGGACAGTAAGCTCCTACGAGCAGTACTTC.

The chain joins TRBV3-1 (or the pseudogene TRBV3-2) to TRBJ2-7, with D possibly matching TRBD2 (6 bases). This CDR3 comprises 14 residues. Trimming removed 4 bases from V and 1 base from J, with 11 bases in between. From germline, CDR1 is LGHDT and CDR2 YNNKEL (reference sequence). The CDR3 nucleotides read TGTGCCAGCAGCCCGGGACTCGGATCCTACGAGCAGTACTTC. It encodes CASSPGLGSYEQYF.

The CDR3 DNA reads as TGTGCCAGCTCACCACGACAGGCCTACACTGAAGCTTTCTTT. Encoded protein: CASSPRQAYTEAFF. J is TRBJ1-1 and V is TRBV18; D may be TRBD1 (6 bases). The CDR3 is 14 residues long. Trimming cost V 1 base and J 3 bases, with 9 bases left between them. Germline-derived CDR1 and CDR2 are KGHSH and LQKENI.

This clone was recorded once. J is TRBJ1-1 and V is TRBV21-1. TRBV21-1 is termed a pseudogene. This CDR3 region has 16 residues. CDR3 DNA: TGTGCCAGCAGCAGGCCACCTTATAGGTCCCCTACTGAAGCTTTCTTT. Translating it yields CASSRPPYRSPTEAFF.

The chain couples TRBV5-1 to TRBJ2-2, with TRBD2 matching 8 bases. The CDR3 extends over 16 amino acids. V shed 4 bases and J 3 bases; nucleotides not matched to a gene: 8. Germline CDR1 and CDR2: SGHRS and YFSETQ. The DNA for the CDR3 is TGCGCCAGCAGCAGGGGGGGACTAGAGCACACCGGGGAGCTGTTTTTT. Encoded protein: CASSRGGLEHTGELFF. Supplemented by reference TRBV5-1 and TRBJ2-2, the full variable domain reads KAGVTQTPRYLIKTRGQQVTLSCSPISGHRSVSWYQQTPGQGLQFLFEYFSETQRNKGNFPGRFSGRQFSNSRSEMNVSTLELGDSALYLCASSRGGLEHTGELFFGEGSRLTVL.

This chain links TRBV13 with TRBJ2-2; a possible D gene is TRBD1 (5 bases). Germline values: CDR1 PRHDT, CDR2 FYEKMQ (reference sequence). The CDR3 runs to 16 residues. With 2 bases removed from V and 5 bases from J, the gap between germline ends came to 15 bases. This CDR3 is CASSLNRNLRTGELFF. In nucleotides, the CDR3 is TGTGCCAGCAGCTTAAACAGGAACCTAAGAACCGGGGAGCTGTTTTTT.

The rearrangement joins TRBV7-2 to TRBJ2-3, with TRBD2 matching over 12 bases. Germline values: CDR1 SGHTA, CDR2 FQGNSA. There are 15 residues in the CDR3. Unmatched junction bases numbered 2, after V lost 5 bases and J lost 2 bases. DNA for the CDR3: TGTGCCAGCAGCCCTAGCGGGAGGGACACAGATACGCAGTATTTT. Amino acids: CASSPSGRDTDTQYF.

The V gene is TRBV4-2, the J gene TRBJ2-1; either TRBD1 or TRBD2 may fit D (6 bases each). This CDR3 has 14 amino acids. V lost 7 bases and J 5 bases, leaving 15 bases between the germline ends. CDR1 and CDR2 from the germline V gene are LGHNA and YNFKEQ. The chain's CDR3 is CASTPGARDNEQFF. In nucleotides, the CDR3 is TGTGCCAGCACCCCGGGGGCCCGCGACAATGAGCAGTTCTTC.

The chain links TRBV19 to TRBJ1-1; D might be TRBD1 (5 bases). Trimming pared 6 bases from V and 1 base from J, leaving 12 bases between. The CDR3 is 14 residues long. The germline CDR1 and CDR2 sequences are LNHDA and SQIVND (reference sequence). The CDR3 nucleotides are TGTGCCAGTAGCGCGCGGGGGTGGAACACTGAAGCTTTCTTT. This gives the protein CASSARGWNTEAFF. The whole variable domain, filled in from reference TRBV19 and TRBJ1-1, reads DGGITQSPKYLFRKEGQNVTLSCEQNLNHDAMYWYRQDPGQGLRLIYYSQIVNDFQKGDIAEGYSVSREKKESFPLTVTSAQKNPTAFYLCASSARGWNTEAFFGQGTRLTVV.

Judged by abundance, this clone is medium-sized (0.01 to 0.1%). This chain links TRBV28 with TRBJ2-1, with 8 bases fitting TRBD2. The CDR3 totals 16 residues. V gave up 7 bases and J gave up 2 bases; unmatched junction bases: 10. Germline lookup yields CDR1 MDHEN and CDR2 SYDVKM. CDR3 residues: CASTPMVAGTYNEQFF. CDR3 coding DNA: TGTGCCAGCACTCCCATGGTAGCGGGGACCTACAATGAGCAGTTCTTC.

This chain connects TRBV6-1 to TRBJ2-3; D may be TRBD2 (5 bases). Germline V gene sequence: CDR1 MNHNS, CDR2 SASEGT. Trimming pared 0 bases from V and 6 bases from J, leaving 10 bases between. CDR3 length: 14 amino acids. CDR3 amino acids: CASSEARAFDTQYF. CDR3 DNA sequence: TGTGCCAGCAGTGAAGCGAGGGCCTTTGATACGCAGTATTTT.

The chain couples TRBV7-9 to TRBJ2-5, with TRBD2 identical over 14 bases. CDR1 SEHNR and CDR2 FQNEAQ come from the germline V gene (reference sequence). V trimming: 1 base; J trimming: 1 base; junction bases outside the gene matches: 2. The CDR3 runs to 17 residues. The CDR3 spells CASSLGGTSGGQETQYF. CDR3 in DNA: TGTGCCAGCAGCTTAGGAGGGACTAGCGGGGGCCAAGAGACCCAGTACTTC.

The chain's CDR3 is CASSLTGDGYGYTF. CDR3 in DNA: TGTGCCAGCAGTCTGACAGGGGACGGCTATGGCTACACCTTC. The chain combines TRBV2 with TRBJ1-2; 8 nucleotides agree with TRBD1. The trim removed 5 bases at V and 4 bases at J, leaving 6 bases unmatched. Germline V CDR1 and CDR2: SNHLY, FYNNEI. CDR3 size: 14 residues.

The gene calls are TRBV29-1 and TRBJ1-1, with D uncertain. This CDR3 comprises 13 residues. The germline gives CDR1 SQVTM, CDR2 ANQGSEA. The V end lost 1 base, the J end lost 0 bases, and 6 bases lay between the germline ends. In nucleotides, the CDR3 is TGCAGCGTTGAAGGGAGAATGAACACTGAAGCTTTCTTT. Translating it yields CSVEGRMNTEAFF.

V usage is TRBV28 and J usage is TRBJ1-2; D uncertain. Trimming took 7 bases from V and 6 from J, leaving 15 bases between them. CDR1 and CDR2 from the germline V gene are MDHEN and SYDVKM. There are 13 residues in the CDR3. The CDR3 spells CASNEGGDNGYTF. The CDR3 nucleotides read TGTGCCAGCAATGAGGGAGGTGACAATGGCTACACCTTC.

Points on this clone: The junction departs from the called germline gene at one end, perhaps through a read error. This chain links TRBV7-7 with TRBJ1-1; no clear D gene. Germline V gives CDR1 SSHAT, CDR2 FNYEAQ (reference sequence). There are 13 residues in the CDR3. The CDR3 DNA is TGTGCTAGCAGCTTAGAAGCGAACACTGAAGCTTTCTTT. It yields the protein CASSLEANTEAFF.

The rearrangement uses TRBV2 and TRBJ1-1; D remains ambiguous. The CDR3 runs to 16 residues. V gave up 4 bases and J gave up 0 bases, with 15 bases separating them. Germline values: CDR1 SNHLY, CDR2 FYNNEI. This CDR3 reads CASSGGVGEMNTEAFF. Written as DNA, the CDR3 is TGTGCCAGCAGTGGGGGTGTCGGGGAAATGAACACTGAAGCTTTCTTT.